This entry concerns a single T cell receptor beta chain. The data were taken from a study of blood T cell repertoires in COVID-19. Source study methods: Amplified reference gene primers provided the basis for estimating nucleated cell counts. The method was immunoSEQ multiplex PCR; TCRdb's version includes in-frame clones alone and lacks a portion of them. V, J and clone size are those of that table, while D and trimming were read from the DNA. The data hold around 49,000 clones, with 89% observed a single time. Germline trimming cut 3 bases from V and 4 bases from J; bases unmatched to any gene: 19. The CDR3 has 19 residues. CDR1 is LGHDT, CDR2 YNNKEL, per germline (reference sequence).

This TCR derives from a human donor in a cohort sampled during active COVID-19. The specimen sequenced was peripheral blood. V and J are TRBV3-1 (or the pseudogene TRBV3-2) and TRBJ2-3, with 7 bases fitting TRBD2. CDR3: CASSQYRASGATGSDTQYF. The CDR3 DNA reads as TGTGCCAGCAGCCAGTATCGGGCTAGCGGAGCCACAGGTTCAGATACGCAGTATTTT.